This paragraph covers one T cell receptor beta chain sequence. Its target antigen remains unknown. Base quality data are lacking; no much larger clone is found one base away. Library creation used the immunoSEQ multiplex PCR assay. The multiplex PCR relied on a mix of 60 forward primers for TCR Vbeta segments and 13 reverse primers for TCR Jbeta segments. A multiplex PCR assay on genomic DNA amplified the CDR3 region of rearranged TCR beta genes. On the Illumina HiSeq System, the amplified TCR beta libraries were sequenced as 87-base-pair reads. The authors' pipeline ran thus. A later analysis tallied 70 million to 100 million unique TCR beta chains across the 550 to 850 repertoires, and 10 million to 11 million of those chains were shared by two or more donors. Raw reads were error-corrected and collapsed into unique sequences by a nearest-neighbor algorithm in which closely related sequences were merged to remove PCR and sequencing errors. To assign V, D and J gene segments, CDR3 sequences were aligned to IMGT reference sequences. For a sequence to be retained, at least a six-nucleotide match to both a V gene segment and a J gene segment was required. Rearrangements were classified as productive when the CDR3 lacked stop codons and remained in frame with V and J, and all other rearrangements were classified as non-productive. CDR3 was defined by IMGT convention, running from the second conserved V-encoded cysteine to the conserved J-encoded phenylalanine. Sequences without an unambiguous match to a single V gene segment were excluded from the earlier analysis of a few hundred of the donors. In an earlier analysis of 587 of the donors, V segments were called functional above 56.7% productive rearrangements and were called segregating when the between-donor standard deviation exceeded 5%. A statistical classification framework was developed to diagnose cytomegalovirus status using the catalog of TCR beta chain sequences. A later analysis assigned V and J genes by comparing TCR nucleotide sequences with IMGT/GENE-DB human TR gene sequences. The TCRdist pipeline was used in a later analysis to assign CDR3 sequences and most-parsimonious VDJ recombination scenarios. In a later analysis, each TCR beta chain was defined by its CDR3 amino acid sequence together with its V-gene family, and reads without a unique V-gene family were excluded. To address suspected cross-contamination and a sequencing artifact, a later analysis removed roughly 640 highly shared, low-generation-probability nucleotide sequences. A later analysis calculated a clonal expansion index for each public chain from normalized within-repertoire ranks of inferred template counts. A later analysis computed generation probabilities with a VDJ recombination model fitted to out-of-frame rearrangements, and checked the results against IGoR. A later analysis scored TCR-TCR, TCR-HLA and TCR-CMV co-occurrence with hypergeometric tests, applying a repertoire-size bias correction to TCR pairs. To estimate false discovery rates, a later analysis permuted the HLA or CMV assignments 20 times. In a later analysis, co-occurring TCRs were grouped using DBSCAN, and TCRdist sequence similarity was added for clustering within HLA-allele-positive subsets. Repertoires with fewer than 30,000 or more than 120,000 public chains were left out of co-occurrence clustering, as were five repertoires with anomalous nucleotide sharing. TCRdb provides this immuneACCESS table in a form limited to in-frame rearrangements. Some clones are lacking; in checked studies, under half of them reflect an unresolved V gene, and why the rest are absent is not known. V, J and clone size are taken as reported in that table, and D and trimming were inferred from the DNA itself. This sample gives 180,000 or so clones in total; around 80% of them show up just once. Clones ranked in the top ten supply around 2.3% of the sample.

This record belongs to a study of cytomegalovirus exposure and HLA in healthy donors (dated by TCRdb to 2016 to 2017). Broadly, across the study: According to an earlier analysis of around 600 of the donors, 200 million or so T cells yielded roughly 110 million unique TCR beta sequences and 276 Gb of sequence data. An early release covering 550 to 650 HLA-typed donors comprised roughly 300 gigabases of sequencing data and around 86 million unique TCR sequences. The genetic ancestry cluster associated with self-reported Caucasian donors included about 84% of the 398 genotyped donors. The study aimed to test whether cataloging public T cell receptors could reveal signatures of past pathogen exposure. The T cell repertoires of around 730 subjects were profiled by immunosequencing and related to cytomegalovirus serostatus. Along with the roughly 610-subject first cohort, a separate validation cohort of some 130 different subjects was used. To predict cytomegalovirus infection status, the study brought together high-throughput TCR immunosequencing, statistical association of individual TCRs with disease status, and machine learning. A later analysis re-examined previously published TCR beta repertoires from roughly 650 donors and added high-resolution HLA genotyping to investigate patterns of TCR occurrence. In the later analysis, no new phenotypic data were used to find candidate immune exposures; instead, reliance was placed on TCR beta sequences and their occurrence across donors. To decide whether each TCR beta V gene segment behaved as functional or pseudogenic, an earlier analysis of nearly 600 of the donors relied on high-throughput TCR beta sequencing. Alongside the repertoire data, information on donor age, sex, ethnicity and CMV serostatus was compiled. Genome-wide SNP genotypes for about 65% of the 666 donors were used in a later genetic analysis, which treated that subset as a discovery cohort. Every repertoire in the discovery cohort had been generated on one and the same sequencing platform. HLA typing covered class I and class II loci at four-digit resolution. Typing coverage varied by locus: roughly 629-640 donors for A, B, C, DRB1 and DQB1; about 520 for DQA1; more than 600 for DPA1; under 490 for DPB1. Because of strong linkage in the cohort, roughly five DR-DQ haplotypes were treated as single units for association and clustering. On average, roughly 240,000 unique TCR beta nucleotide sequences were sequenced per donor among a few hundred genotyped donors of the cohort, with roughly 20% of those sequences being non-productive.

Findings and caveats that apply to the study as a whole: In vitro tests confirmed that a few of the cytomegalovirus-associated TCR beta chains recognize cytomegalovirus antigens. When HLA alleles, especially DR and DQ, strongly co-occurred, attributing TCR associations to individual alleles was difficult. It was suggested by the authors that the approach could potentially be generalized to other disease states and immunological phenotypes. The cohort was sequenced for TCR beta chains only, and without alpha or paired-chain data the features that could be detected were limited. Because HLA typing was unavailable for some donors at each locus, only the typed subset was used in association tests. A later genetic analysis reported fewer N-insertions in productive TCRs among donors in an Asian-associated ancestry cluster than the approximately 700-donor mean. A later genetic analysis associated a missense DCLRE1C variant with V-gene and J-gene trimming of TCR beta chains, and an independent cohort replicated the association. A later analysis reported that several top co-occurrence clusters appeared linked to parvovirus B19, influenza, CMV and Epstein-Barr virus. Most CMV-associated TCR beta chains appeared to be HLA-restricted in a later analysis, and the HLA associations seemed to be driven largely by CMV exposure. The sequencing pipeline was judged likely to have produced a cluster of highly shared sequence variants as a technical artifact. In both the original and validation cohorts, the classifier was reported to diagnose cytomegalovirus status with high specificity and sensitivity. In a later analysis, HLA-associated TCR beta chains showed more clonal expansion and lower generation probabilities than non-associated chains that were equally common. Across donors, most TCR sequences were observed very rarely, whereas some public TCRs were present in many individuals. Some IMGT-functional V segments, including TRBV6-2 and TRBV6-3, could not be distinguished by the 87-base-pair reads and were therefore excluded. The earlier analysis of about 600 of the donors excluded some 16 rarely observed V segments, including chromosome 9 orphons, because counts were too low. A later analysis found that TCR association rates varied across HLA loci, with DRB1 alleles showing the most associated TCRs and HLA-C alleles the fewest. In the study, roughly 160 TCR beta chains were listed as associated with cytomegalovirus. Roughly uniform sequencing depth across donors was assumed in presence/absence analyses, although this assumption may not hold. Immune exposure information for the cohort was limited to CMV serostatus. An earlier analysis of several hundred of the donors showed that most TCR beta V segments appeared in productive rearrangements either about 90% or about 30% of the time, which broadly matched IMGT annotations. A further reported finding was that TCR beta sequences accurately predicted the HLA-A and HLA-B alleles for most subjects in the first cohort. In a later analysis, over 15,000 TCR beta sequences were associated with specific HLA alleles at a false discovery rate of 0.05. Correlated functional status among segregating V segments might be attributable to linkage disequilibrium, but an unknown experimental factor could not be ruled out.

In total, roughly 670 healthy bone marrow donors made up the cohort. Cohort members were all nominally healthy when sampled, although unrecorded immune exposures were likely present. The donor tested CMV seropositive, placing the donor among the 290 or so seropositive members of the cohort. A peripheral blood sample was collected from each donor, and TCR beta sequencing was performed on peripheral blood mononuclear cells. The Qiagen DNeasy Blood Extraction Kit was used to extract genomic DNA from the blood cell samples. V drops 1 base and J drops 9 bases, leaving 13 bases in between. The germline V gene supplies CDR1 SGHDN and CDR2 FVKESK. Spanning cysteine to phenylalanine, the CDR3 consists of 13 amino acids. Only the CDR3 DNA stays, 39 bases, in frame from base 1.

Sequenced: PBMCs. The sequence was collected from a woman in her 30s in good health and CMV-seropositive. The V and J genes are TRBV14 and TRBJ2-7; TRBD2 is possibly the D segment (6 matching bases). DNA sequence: TGTGCCAGCAGCCAAGTCCACGGGGGAGGGCAGTACTTC. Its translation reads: CASSQVHGGGQYF.